The present T cell receptor (beta chain) was sequenced within a study of blood T cell repertoires in COVID-19. The CDR3 is 13 residues long. Looked up from germline, CDR1 is PRHDT and CDR2 is FYEKMQ (reference sequence). Trimming shortened V by 4 bases and J by 0 bases, and 6 bases separated the two germline ends. Here immunoSEQ multiplex PCR was the method, and the copy in TCRdb shows in-frame clones only, minus some. Of tens of thousands of clones listed, around three quarters are singletons. This clonotype was obtained from a man aged 60 to 75 with acute or convalescent COVID-19. J is TRBJ1-1 and V is TRBV13, with D hard to call. Sequencing was done on a sample of peripheral blood. This CDR3 reads CASSSNLNTEAFF. The DNA for the CDR3 is TGTGCCAGCAGCTCAAATCTGAACACTGAAGCTTTCTTT. Based on the CDR3 plus reference TRBV13 and TRBJ1-1, the full variable domain is AAGVIQSPRHLIKEKRETATLKCYPIPRHDTVYWYQQGPGQDPQFLISFYEKMQSDKGSIPDRFSAQQFSDYHSELNMSSLELGDSALYFCASSSNLNTEAFFGQGTRLTVV.